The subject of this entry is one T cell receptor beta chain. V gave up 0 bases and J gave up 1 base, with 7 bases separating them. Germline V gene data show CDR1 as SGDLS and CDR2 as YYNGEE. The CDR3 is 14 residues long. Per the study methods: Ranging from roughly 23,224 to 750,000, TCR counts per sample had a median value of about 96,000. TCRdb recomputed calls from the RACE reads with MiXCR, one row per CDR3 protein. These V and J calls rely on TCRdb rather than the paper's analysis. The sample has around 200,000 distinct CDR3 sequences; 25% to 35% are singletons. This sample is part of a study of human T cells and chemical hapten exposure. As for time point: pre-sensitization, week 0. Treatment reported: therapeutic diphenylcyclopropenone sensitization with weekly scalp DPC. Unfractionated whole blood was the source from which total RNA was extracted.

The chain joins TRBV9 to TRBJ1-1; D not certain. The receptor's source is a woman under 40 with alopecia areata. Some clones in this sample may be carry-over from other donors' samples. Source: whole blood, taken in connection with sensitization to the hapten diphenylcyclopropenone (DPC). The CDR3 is CASSVAQRNTEAFF. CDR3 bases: TGTGCCAGCAGCGTAGCACAGAGGAACACTGAAGCTTTCTTT. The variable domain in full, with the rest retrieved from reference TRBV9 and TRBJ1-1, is DSGVTQTPKHLITATGQRVTLRCSPRSGDLSVYWYQQSLDQGLQFLIQYYNGEERAKGNILERFSAQQFPDLHSELNLSSLELGDSALYFCASSVAQRNTEAFFGQGTRLTVV.